A selection of T cell receptor beta chains follows, all from one sample in a study of control samples from healthy donors and cancer patients. TCRdb keeps only in-frame clones here, not all; method: immunoSEQ multiplex PCR. The repertoire holds 75,000 to 90,000 clones, with roughly 84% as singletons. The sample comprised blood. The receptors derive from a woman aged 40 to 49 in good health. Both conserved end residues are part of each CDR3. A D gene is named only where the DNA matches it firmly. Clone sizes are given selectively: once, few, many, or a class where the clone is expanded.

TRBV27	TRBJ1-5	-	-	TGTGCCAGCAGTTTGGGGGCTGCCTCCCAGCCCCAGCATTTT	CASSLGAASQPQHF
TRBV9	TRBJ2-5	TRBD1	-	TGTGCCAGCAGCGTAGGGGGACAGCAAGAGACCCAGTACTTC	CASSVGGQQETQYF
TRBV19	TRBJ2-7	TRBD1	-	TGTGCCAGTAGTATAGATCGGGCACAGGGGGACTACGAGCAGTACTTC	CASSIDRAQGDYEQYF
TRBV3-1/TRBV3-2	TRBJ1-2	-	-	TGTGCCAGCAGCCAAGGCCCAACAGGGAACTATGGCTACACCTTC	CASSQGPTGNYGYTF
TRBV19	TRBJ1-1	-	once	TGTGCCAGTAGTAGAAAGACAGAGTCCACTGAAGCTTTCTTT	CASSRKTESTEAFF
TRBV27	TRBJ1-6	TRBD1	-	TGTGCCAGCAGTTTAGGGACAGGGCTTGGGAATTCACCCCTCCACTTT	CASSLGTGLGNSPLHF
TRBV10-1	TRBJ1-1	TRBD1	-	TGCGCCAGCAGTCCGACGGACGGACAGGGGGGTACTGAAGCTTTCTTT	CASSPTDGQGGTEAFF
TRBV6-5	TRBJ2-2	-	-	TGTGCCAGCACCCCCAGGTGGAACACCGGGGAGCTGTTTTTT	CASTPRWNTGELFF
TRBV4-1	TRBJ1-1	-	-	TGCGCCAGCAGCCAAGATCAGGAGGGTAGGACTTTCTTT	CASSQDQEGRTFF
TRBV9	TRBJ2-7	-	-	TGTGCCAGCAGCGTAGGTGGCCTCAACCGGGAGCAGTACTTC	CASSVGGLNREQYF
TRBV28	TRBJ1-5	-	-	TGTGCCAGCTACCCCGGGGCAGCTAATCAGCCCCAGCATTTT	CASYPGAANQPQHF
TRBV5-6	TRBJ1-1	-	-	TGTGCCAGCAGCTTGGGGGACACTGAAGCTTTCTTT	CASSLGDTEAFF
TRBV11-3	TRBJ2-5	-	few	TGTGCCAGCAGCTTAGGAGGCCTGAGAGAGACCCAGTACTTC	CASSLGGLRETQYF
TRBV29-1	TRBJ1-2	-	-	TGCAGCGTTAGTCGGGACAACTATGGCTACACCTTC	CSVSRDNYGYTF
TRBV5-1	TRBJ1-2	-	few	TGCGCCAGCAGCTTGGGTACAGTGAGTGAGGAGGGCTACACCTTC	CASSLGTVSEEGYTF
TRBV29-1	TRBJ1-1	TRBD1	-	TGCAGCGTTGAGGGACAGGGGATTCCAGCGGTGAACACTGAAGCTTTCTTT	CSVEGQGIPAVNTEAFF
TRBV6-2/TRBV6-3	TRBJ2-2	-	-	TGTGCCAGCAGTTTCAGGGGCACCGGGGAGCTGTTTTTT	CASSFRGTGELFF
TRBV7-3	TRBJ2-1	TRBD1	-	TGTGCCAGCAGCCCACAGTTGCAGGGGGCGGATGAGCAGTTCTTC	CASSPQLQGADEQFF
TRBV18	TRBJ1-4	-	-	TGTGCCAGCTCACCCACAGGGTCTGAAAAACTGTTTTTT	CASSPTGSEKLFF
TRBV5-1	TRBJ2-3	-	-	TGCGCCAGCTTTAGGAGGGAGGATACGCAGTATTTT	CASFRREDTQYF
TRBV7-2	TRBJ1-2	-	-	TGTGCCAGCAGAGGTACTCCCGGAGGAGGGGGCTACACCTTC	CASRGTPGGGGYTF
TRBV19	TRBJ1-1	TRBD1	-	TGTGCCAGTAGTCCCAGGGGGGAGAACACTGAAGCTTTCTTT	CASSPRGENTEAFF
TRBV27	TRBJ1-3	-	-	TGTGCCAGCAGTTTAAGTAGGGGGAAATCGGCCGGAAACACCATATATTTT	CASSLSRGKSAGNTIYF
TRBV7-9	TRBJ1-1	-	-	TGTGCCAGCAGCCCTGCAGCGGGGAACACTGAAGCTTTCTTT	CASSPAAGNTEAFF
TRBV7-2	TRBJ2-7	-	-	TGTGCCAGCACCGTGGGGGTCATCTACGAGCAGTACTTC	CASTVGVIYEQYF
TRBV3-1/TRBV3-2	TRBJ2-5	-	-	TGTGCCAGCAGTTCAGGGGGGGCAGGAGTTCAAGAGACCCAGTACTTC	CASSSGGAGVQETQYF
TRBV2	TRBJ2-4	TRBD1	-	TGTGCCAAGGGGGCAGGGAACAAAAACATTCAGTACTTC	CAKGAGNKNIQYF
TRBV6-2/TRBV6-3	TRBJ2-7	-	once	TGTGCCAGCAGCCTAGCGACGGACTACGAGCAGTACTTC	CASSLATDYEQYF
TRBV7-9	TRBJ2-7	-	many	TGTGCCAGCAGCTTAGGAGGGACCCAACGTGGGGAGCAGTACTTC	CASSLGGTQRGEQYF
TRBV7-2	TRBJ2-3	TRBD2	-	TGTGCCAGCAGCTTAGCCGCTAGCGGGGGGCCAGGAGATACGCAGTATTTT	CASSLAASGGPGDTQYF
TRBV3-1/TRBV3-2	TRBJ1-5	-	few	TGTGCCAGCAGCCAAGGTGGGGGTGTCGGGTGTGTCTGCAATCAGCCCCAGCATTTT	CASSQGGGVGCVCNQPQHF
TRBV25-1	TRBJ2-1	-	-	TGTGCCAGCGATGGATCCGGGCGATTTAACAATGAGCAGTTCTTC	CASDGSGRFNNEQFF
TRBV6-5	TRBJ1-1	-	-	TGTGCCAGCAGTTATCAGGGAAGCGGGACTGAAGCTTTCTTT	CASSYQGSGTEAFF
TRBV9	TRBJ2-1	-	-	TGTGCCAGCAGCGTATTGGCAGAAACCTACAATGAGCAGTTCTTC	CASSVLAETYNEQFF
TRBV6-5	TRBJ2-2	-	-	TGTGCCAGCAGTTCCGGGGGGCTCGGTGATCGGGAGCTGTTTTTT	CASSSGGLGDRELFF
TRBV2	TRBJ1-5	-	few	TGTGCCAGCAGTGGACGACGGGCTAGCAATCAGCCCCAGCATTTT	CASSGRRASNQPQHF
TRBV11-3	TRBJ2-5	-	-	TGTGCCAGCAGCTGGCGGGGGCTGGGGCAAGAGACCCAGTACTTC	CASSWRGLGQETQYF
TRBV30	TRBJ2-7	TRBD2	-	TGTGCCTGGAGTCTTGGACTAGTCTACGAGCAGTACTTC	CAWSLGLVYEQYF
TRBV5-4	TRBJ2-1	-	once	TGTGCCAGCAGCTTGTTCCCGGGCAATGAGCAGTTCTTC	CASSLFPGNEQFF
TRBV4-1	TRBJ2-6	-	-	TGCGCCAGCAGCCAAGAAGAACAGGGGGCCAACGTCCTGACTTTC	CASSQEEQGANVLTF
TRBV7-9	TRBJ2-1	-	few	TGTGCCAGCAGCTCGAGGAGGGCCAGGGATAGAGATGAGCAGTTCTTC	CASSSRRARDRDEQFF
TRBV9	TRBJ1-4	-	-	TGTGCCAGCAGCGTAGGTAGGACAGTTAATGAAAAACTGTTTTTT	CASSVGRTVNEKLFF
TRBV9	TRBJ2-7	-	-	TGTGCCAGCAGCGTAGCGAAGAGGGTGAGGCACGAGCAGTACTTC	CASSVAKRVRHEQYF